A selection of T cell receptor beta chains follows, all from one sample in a study of T cell changes during pregnancy in multiple sclerosis. Sequenced by immunoSEQ multiplex PCR; TCRdb stores in-frame clones only, minus some. In the table there are under 50,000 clones, about 89% of which are singletons. The material was CD4+ T cells from peripheral blood mononuclear cells, obtained after pregnancy. The receptors originated from a female donor with multiple sclerosis, enrolled in a pregnancy study. Both conserved end residues are part of each CDR3. D genes are given only for firm matches. Clone sizes are given selectively: once, few, many, or a class where the clone is expanded.

NA	TRBV21-1	NA	TRBJ2-7	CASSKPPTVSYEQYF	TGTGCCAGCAGCAAACCCCCCACAGTCTCCTACGAGCAGTACTTC
NA	TRBV6-5	once	TRBJ2-5	CASSYSFWGQKETQYF	TGTGCCAGCAGTTACTCGTTCTGGGGACAAAAAGAGACCCAGTACTTC
TRBD2	TRBV2	NA	TRBJ2-1	CASSLLAGAGSYNEQFF	TGTGCCAGCAGTCTCCTAGCGGGAGCGGGCTCCTACAATGAGCAGTTCTTC
TRBD2	TRBV18	NA	TRBJ2-3	CASSPRTSASTDTQYF	TGTGCCAGCTCACCTCGAACTAGCGCAAGCACAGATACGCAGTATTTT
TRBD1	TRBV5-1	NA	TRBJ1-5	CASSPMPQGGNQPQHF	TGCGCCAGCAGCCCCATGCCGCAGGGGGGCAATCAGCCCCAGCATTTT
NA	TRBV12-5	NA	TRBJ1-2	CASGLGGTHTF	TGTGCTAGTGGTTTGGGAGGAACTCACACCTTC
NA	TRBV9	few	TRBJ1-5	CASSGNREKHF	TGTGCCAGCAGCGGCAACCGGGAGAAGCATTTT
TRBD1	TRBV28	few	TRBJ1-1	CASSSGQGESEAFF	TGTGCCAGCAGCTCGGGACAGGGGGAATCTGAAGCTTTCTTT
TRBD2	TRBV5-6	once	TRBJ2-7	CASSPGLAGVGEQYF	TGTGCCAGCAGCCCGGGACTAGCGGGAGTCGGCGAGCAGTACTTC
NA	TRBV18	NA	TRBJ2-1	CASLRAGGSYNEQFF	TGTGCCAGCTTGAGGGCCGGGGGCTCCTACAATGAGCAGTTCTTC
TRBD1	TRBV7-9	once	TRBJ2-6	CASSAGTGAYGANVLTF	TGTGCCAGCAGCGCCGGGACAGGGGCTTACGGGGCCAACGTCCTGACTTTC
TRBD1	TRBV7-3	NA	TRBJ2-2	CASSPGQGTGELFF	TGTGCCAGCAGCCCGGGACAGGGGACCGGGGAGCTGTTTTTT
NA	TRBV9	NA	TRBJ2-2	CASSVDRGTNTGELFF	TGTGCCAGCAGCGTAGATCGGGGGACCAACACCGGGGAGCTGTTTTTT
NA	TRBV5-1	NA	TRBJ2-7	CASSLSSGRNEQYF	TGCGCCAGCAGCTTGAGTAGCGGTAGGAACGAGCAGTACTTC
TRBD1	TRBV30	NA	TRBJ1-1	CAHRQGQYTEAFF	TGTGCCCACCGACAGGGCCAGTACACTGAAGCTTTCTTT
TRBD2	TRBV11-2	NA	TRBJ2-2	CASSSQRGNTGELFF	TGTGCCAGCAGCTCACAGCGGGGGAACACCGGGGAGCTGTTTTTT
TRBD1	TRBV10-1	NA	TRBJ2-5	CASSDRGEETQYF	TGCGCCAGCAGCGACAGGGGCGAAGAGACCCAGTACTTC
TRBD1	TRBV7-9	NA	TRBJ2-7	CASSRQGVSYEQYF	TGTGCCAGCAGCCGACAGGGGGTCTCCTACGAGCAGTACTTC
TRBD2	TRBV5-1	NA	TRBJ2-7	CASSLGGLAGGGSEQYF	TGCGCCAGCAGCTTGGGCGGTCTAGCGGGAGGCGGTAGCGAGCAGTACTTC
NA	TRBV5-1	NA	TRBJ2-6	CAGSDGLSSGANVLTF	TGCGCCGGATCAGACGGGTTAAGCTCTGGGGCCAACGTCCTGACTTTC
NA	TRBV7-2	NA	TRBJ1-1	CASRGGIGNTEAFF	TGTGCCAGCCGGGGGGGTATCGGAAACACTGAAGCTTTCTTT
TRBD2	TRBV6-1	NA	TRBJ2-7	CASSEGGLGSYEQYF	TGTGCCAGCAGTGAAGGGGGACTAGGCTCCTACGAGCAGTACTTC
TRBD2	TRBV10-3	NA	TRBJ2-3	CAISESAGVTDTQYF	TGTGCCATCAGTGAGTCCGCGGGAGTAACAGATACGCAGTATTTT
TRBD2	TRBV10-3	NA	TRBJ2-1	CAISEITSGSANEQFF	TGTGCCATCAGTGAGATCACGAGCGGGAGCGCTAATGAGCAGTTCTTC
TRBD1	TRBV5-4	NA	TRBJ2-7	CASSFDAGTGSYEQYF	TGTGCCAGCAGCTTCGACGCCGGGACAGGCTCCTACGAGCAGTACTTC
NA	TRBV5-1	NA	TRBJ2-5	CASSLVTATSLLQETQYF	TGCGCCAGCAGCCTCGTCACAGCTACCAGCCTCCTCCAAGAGACCCAGTACTTC
TRBD1	TRBV29-1	NA	TRBJ1-1	CSAHRGLTEAFF	TGCAGCGCCCACAGGGGGCTCACTGAAGCTTTCTTT
TRBD1	TRBV7-9	NA	TRBJ2-7	CASSSGTAGTYEQYF	TGTGCCAGCAGTTCCGGGACAGCAGGCACCTACGAGCAGTACTTC
TRBD1	TRBV29-1	NA	TRBJ1-5	CSVVHLTGTGGNQPQHF	TGCAGCGTTGTGCACCTGACCGGGACAGGGGGCAATCAGCCCCAGCATTTT
TRBD2	TRBV6-4	NA	TRBJ2-3	CASSDVEREGRDTDTQYF	TGTGCCAGCAGTGACGTTGAGCGGGAGGGCCGAGACACAGATACGCAGTATTTT
TRBD1	TRBV25-1	NA	TRBJ2-1	CASTLGQGGEQFF	TGTGCCAGCACCCTTGGACAGGGAGGTGAGCAGTTCTTC
TRBD2	TRBV5-1	NA	TRBJ2-7	CASSLAGGSYEQYF	TGCGCCAGCAGCTTAGCGGGGGGCTCCTACGAGCAGTACTTC
TRBD1	TRBV28	NA	TRBJ2-7	CASSGGQGGHEQYF	TGTGCCAGCAGCGGAGGACAGGGAGGCCACGAGCAGTACTTC
TRBD1	TRBV9	NA	TRBJ2-2	CASSVDVRGLPTGELFF	TGTGCCAGCAGCGTAGACGTCAGGGGGCTCCCGACCGGGGAGCTGTTTTTT
TRBD2	TRBV6-5	NA	TRBJ2-3	CASRGAGAGDTQYF	TGTGCCAGCAGAGGAGCGGGAGCGGGAGATACGCAGTATTTT
TRBD2	TRBV28	NA	TRBJ2-3	CASSLIPSGVGGDTQYF	TGTGCCAGCAGTTTAATCCCTAGCGGGGTGGGGGGAGATACGCAGTATTTT
TRBD2	TRBV2	NA	TRBJ2-2	CASGRERTGELFF	TGTGCCAGCGGGCGGGAGCGGACCGGGGAGCTGTTTTTT
NA	TRBV11-2	NA	TRBJ2-1	CASTPGLLSYNEQFF	TGTGCCAGCACCCCGGGACTCCTCTCCTACAATGAGCAGTTCTTC
TRBD1	TRBV6-1	NA	TRBJ1-5	CASSETGGQGNQPQHF	TGTGCCAGCAGTGAAACAGGGGGACAGGGGAATCAGCCCCAGCATTTT
TRBD1	TRBV18	NA	TRBJ1-4	CASSQGQRNEKLFF	TGTGCCAGCTCACAGGGACAGCGCAATGAAAAACTGTTTTTT
TRBD1	TRBV6-4	NA	TRBJ2-1	CASSDSTGGYNEQFF	TGTGCCAGCAGTGACTCCACAGGGGGCTACAATGAGCAGTTCTTC